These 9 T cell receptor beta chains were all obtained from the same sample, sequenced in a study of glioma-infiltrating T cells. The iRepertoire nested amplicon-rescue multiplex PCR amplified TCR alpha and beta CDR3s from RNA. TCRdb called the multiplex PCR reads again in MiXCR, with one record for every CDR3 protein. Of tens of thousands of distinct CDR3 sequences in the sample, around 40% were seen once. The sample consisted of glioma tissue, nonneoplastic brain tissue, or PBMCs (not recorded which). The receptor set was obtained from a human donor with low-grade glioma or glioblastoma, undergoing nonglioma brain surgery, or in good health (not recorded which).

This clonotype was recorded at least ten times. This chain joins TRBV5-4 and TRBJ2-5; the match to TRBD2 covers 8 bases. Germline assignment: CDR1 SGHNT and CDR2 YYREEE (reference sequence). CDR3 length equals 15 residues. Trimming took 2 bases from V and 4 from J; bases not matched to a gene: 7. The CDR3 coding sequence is TGTGCCAGCAGCTTCCGGGCGGGGGGTTCAGAGACCCAGTACTTC. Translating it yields CASSFRAGGSETQYF.

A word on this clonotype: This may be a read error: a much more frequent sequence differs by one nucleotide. CDR3 protein: CASSPARDREAADTQCF. The CDR3 nucleotides are TGTGCCAGCAGCCCCGCCCGGGACAGGGAAGCTGCAGATACGCAGTGTTTT. This sequence joins TRBV12-3 or TRBV12-4 and TRBJ2-3; TRBD1 matches at 9 bases. The CDR3 is 17 amino acids.

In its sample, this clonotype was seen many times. The CDR3 DNA follows: TGTGCCACCTCTCCCCTGTCCAGGTTCGAGACCCAGTACTTC. It is translated as CATSPLSRFETQYF. The chain is built from TRBV27 and TRBJ2-5, with D hard to call. This CDR3 region has 14 residues. V was pared by 10 bases and J by 5 bases, with 20 bases between. Looked up from germline, CDR1 is MNHEY and CDR2 is SMNVEV (reference sequence).

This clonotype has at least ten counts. As DNA, the CDR3 is TGCGCCAGCAGCGGGAGACTAGCAGGAGTCAATGAGCAGTTCTTC. Amino acid sequence: CASSGRLAGVNEQFF. V and J are TRBV5-1 and TRBJ2-1, with TRBD2 matching 7 bases. The CDR3 contains 15 residues. V shed 4 bases, J shed 6 bases, and the junction held 10 bases outside the gene matches. Germline lookup yields CDR1 SGHRS and CDR2 YFSETQ.

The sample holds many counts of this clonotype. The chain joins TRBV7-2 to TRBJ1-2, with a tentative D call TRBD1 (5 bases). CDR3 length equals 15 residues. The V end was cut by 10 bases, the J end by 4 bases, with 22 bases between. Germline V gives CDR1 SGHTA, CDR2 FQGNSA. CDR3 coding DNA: TGTGCCAACCAACCCGGGGGAAAGGTCGGCTATGGCTACACCTTC. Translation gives CANQPGGKVGYGYTF.

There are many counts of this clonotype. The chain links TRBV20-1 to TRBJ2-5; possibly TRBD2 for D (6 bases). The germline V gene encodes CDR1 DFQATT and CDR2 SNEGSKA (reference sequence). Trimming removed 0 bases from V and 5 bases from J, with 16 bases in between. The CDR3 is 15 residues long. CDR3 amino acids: CSARDRRRGSETQYF. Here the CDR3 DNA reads TGCAGTGCTAGAGATCGAAGACGGGGGTCGGAGACCCAGTACTTC.

The CDR3 protein is CASSVGVRGLAHFIDTQYF. The CDR3 nucleotides are TGTGCCAGCAGCGTAGGGGTTAGGGGACTAGCCCATTTCATAGATACGCAGTATTTT. The chain employs TRBV11-2 and TRBJ2-3; 9 bases line up with TRBD2. V was clipped by 5 bases and J by 5 bases; unmatched bases: 20. The germline V gene has CDR1 SGHAT and CDR2 FQNNGV. The CDR3 consists of 19 residues.

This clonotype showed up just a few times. The CDR3 loop reads CASSQARHTGELFF. CDR3 nucleotides: TGTGCCAGCAGCCAAGCCCGCCACACCGGGGAGCTGTTTTTT. This chain links TRBV3-1 with TRBJ2-2, with D uncertain. V shed 1 base and J shed 3 bases, with 6 bases lying between them. The CDR3 sequence is 14 residues long. Germline V gene data show CDR1 as LGHDT and CDR2 as YNNKEL (reference sequence).

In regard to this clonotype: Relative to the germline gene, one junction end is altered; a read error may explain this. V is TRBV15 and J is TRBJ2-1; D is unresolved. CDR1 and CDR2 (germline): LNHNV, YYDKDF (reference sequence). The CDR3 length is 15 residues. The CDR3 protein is CATRRDNGPYNEQFF. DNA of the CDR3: TGTGCCACCAGAAGAGATAATGGTCCATACAATGAGCAGTTCTTC.